This T cell receptor beta chain came from a study of blood T cell repertoires in COVID-19. Whole-study context: T cells, B-cell-depleted T cells, or PBMCs provided the cDNA or gDNA that served as material.

Trimming at V came to 0 bases and at J to 7 bases, leaving 9 bases not matched to a gene. CDR1 and CDR2 (germline): SGHRS, YFSETQ. CDR3 length: 15 amino acids. Authors' data handling: Amplification of reference gene primers was used by the study to estimate nucleated cell counts. The data were produced by immunoSEQ multiplex PCR, yet TCRdb's version contains in-frame clones alone and is incomplete. D and trimming come from the DNA, and the V and J calls and clone size come from that table. The repertoire has a few hundred thousand clones, roughly 85% of them found once; the top ten carry roughly 3.9%.

The sequence was collected from a woman between 18 and 29 years old with acute or convalescent COVID-19. The rearrangement links TRBV5-1 to TRBJ1-2, with 7 bases aligning to TRBD1. Sequencing was carried out using peripheral blood. This CDR3 reads CASSLGGKTGFGYTF. The CDR3 DNA reads as TGCGCCAGCAGCTTGGGGGGGAAGACAGGGTTTGGCTACACCTTC.